The sequence of this T cell receptor beta chain was determined in a study of T cells after yellow fever vaccination (dated by TCRdb to about 2019). In the study overall: The SMART-Seq v4 Ultra Low Input RNA kit was used to prepare libraries from fractions with low cell numbers. To follow T-cell clones before and after primary and booster YFV17D yellow fever vaccination, bulk TCR alpha and beta repertoires were sequenced over time. Two healthy male donors, one aged 18 to 30 and one aged 30 to 40 years, were included in the cohort. Bulk PBMC replicates and cell subsets were isolated from blood drawn at multiple timepoints before and after both primary and secondary immunization.

TCR cDNA was synthesized by 5'RACE template switching, which introduced a universal primer site and unique molecular identifiers. Priming of cDNA synthesis was performed from both the TCR alpha and TCR beta constant segments. Two PCR steps were used to amplify libraries, with sample barcodes and sequencing adapters being added in the second step. Libraries were sequenced on Illumina HiSeq 2500 (2x100 bp) or NovaSeq (2x150 bp). The authors processed their data as follows. Demultiplexing of reads and collapsing into UMI consensus sequences were performed with MIGEC, and V(D)J alignment was carried out with MiXCR. Vaccine-responding clonotypes were defined with edgeR using replicate PBMC samples, requiring FDR below 0.01 and a log2 fold change above 5 up to day 15. Each bulk clonotype was labeled CD4 or CD8 based on which sequenced repertoire, CD4 or CD8, contained the clonotype at higher abundance. The public reads were run again by TCRdb, first through fastp at Q25 and then through MiXCR, and only productive beta chains were kept. Rows merge per CDR3 protein into single entries with the most common DNA and genes. The V and J calls shown here were made by TCRdb, not taken from the authors' results. The sample includes approximately 150,000 distinct CDR3 sequences, with approximately 6.2% observed a single time. Roughly 3% of the sample is held by the ten biggest clonotypes.

This clonotype has just a few counts. Its recognized antigen is unknown. No much larger clone exists at a distance of one base, and base qualities are not known. Summary of the overall study and its limitations: A small fraction of clonotypes showed up in both the CD4 and CD8 compartments, probably as a result of convergent recombination. Computational filtering was needed because FACS-sorted repertoires could contain abundant contaminating clonotypes from the bulk population. Compared with the primary T-cell response, the secondary T-cell response was weaker but faster, peaking on day 5 rather than day 15. Most clones expanded after primary vaccination (roughly 96% of CD4 and around 89% of CD8) were re-detected after the booster, suggesting that broad memory maintenance occurred. The study included only two donors, which limits how far the findings can be generalized.

The treatment or condition label, read with the paper, signifies: live attenuated yellow fever vaccine strain. A standard Ficoll-Paque protocol was used to isolate PBMCs from peripheral blood. Dynabeads CD4 and CD8 positive selection kits were used to isolate the CD4 and CD8 T-cell fractions. TriZol was used to extract RNA from bulk PBMCs, CD4 and CD8 fractions, and dextramer-positive and dextramer-negative fractions. The sequence was obtained from a man between 18 and 29 years old who received the YFV17D yellow fever vaccine. Sequencing used CD4+ T cells sorted from PBMCs, obtained on the day of the first yellow fever vaccination.

CDR3 protein: CASSSRAGTGELFF. Read as DNA, the sequence is TGTGCCAGCAGCTCGAGAGCGGGCACCGGGGAGCTGTTTTTT. The V and J segments used are TRBV5-8 and TRBJ2-2; a weak D assignment points to TRBD2 (6 bases agree). CDR1 SGHTS and CDR2 YDEGEE are derived from the germline V gene. Taken from cysteine to phenylalanine, the CDR3 has 14 residues. Only the CDR3 portion is preserved as DNA: 42 bases, with reading frame beginning at the first base. V gives up 3 bases and J gives up 4 bases, and the segment between their germline ends measures 10 bases.